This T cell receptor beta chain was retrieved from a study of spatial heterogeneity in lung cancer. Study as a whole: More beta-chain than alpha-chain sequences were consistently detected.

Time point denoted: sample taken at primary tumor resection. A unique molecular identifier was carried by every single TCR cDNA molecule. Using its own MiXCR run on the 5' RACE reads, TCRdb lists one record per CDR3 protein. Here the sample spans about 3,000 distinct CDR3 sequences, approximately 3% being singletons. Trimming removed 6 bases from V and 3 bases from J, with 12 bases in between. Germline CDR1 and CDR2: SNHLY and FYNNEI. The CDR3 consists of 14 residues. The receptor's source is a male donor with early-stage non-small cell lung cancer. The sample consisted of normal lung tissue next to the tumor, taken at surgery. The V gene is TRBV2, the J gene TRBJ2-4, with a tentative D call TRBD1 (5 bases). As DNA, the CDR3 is TGTGCCAGCAGAGCCACAGGATTCAAAAACATTCAGTACTTC. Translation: CASRATGFKNIQYF.